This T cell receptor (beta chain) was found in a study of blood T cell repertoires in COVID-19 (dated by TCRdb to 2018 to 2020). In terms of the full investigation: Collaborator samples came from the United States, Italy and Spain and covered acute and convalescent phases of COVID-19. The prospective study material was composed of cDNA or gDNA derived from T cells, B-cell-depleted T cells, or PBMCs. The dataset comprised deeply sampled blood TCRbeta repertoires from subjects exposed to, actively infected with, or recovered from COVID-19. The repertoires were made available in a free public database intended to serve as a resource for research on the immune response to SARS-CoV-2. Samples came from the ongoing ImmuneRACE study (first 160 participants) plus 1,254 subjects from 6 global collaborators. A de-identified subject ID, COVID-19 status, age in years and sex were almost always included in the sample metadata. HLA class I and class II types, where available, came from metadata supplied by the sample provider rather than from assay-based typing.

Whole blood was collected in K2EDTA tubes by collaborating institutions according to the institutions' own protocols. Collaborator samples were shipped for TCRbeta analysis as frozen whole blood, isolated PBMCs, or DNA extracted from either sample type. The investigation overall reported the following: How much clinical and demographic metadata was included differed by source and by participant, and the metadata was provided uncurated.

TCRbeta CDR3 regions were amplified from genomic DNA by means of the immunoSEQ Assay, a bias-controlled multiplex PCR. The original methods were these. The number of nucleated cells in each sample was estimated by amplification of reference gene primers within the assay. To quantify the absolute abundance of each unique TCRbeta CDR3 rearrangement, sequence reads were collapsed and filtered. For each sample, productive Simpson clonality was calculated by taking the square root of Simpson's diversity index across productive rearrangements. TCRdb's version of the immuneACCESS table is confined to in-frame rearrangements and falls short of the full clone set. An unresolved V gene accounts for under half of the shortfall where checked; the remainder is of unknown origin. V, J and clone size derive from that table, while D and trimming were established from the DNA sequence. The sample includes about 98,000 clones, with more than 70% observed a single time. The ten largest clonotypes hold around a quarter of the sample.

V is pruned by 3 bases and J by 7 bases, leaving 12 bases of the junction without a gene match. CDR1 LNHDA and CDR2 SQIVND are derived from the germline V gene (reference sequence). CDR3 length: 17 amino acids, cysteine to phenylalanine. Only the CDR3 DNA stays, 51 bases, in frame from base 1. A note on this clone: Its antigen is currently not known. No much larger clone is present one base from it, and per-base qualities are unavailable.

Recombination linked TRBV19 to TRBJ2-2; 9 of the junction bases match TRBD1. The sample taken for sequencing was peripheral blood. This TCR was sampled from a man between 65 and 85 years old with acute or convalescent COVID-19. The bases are TGTGCCAGTAGTATGGAAACAGGGGGCGCAAGGGACGGGGAGCTGTTTTTT. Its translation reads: CASSMETGGARDGELFF.